This T cell receptor beta chain was observed in a study of shared T cell receptors in the human thymus. Repertoires were generated with immunoSEQ multiplex PCR, while TCRdb's copy carries only in-frame clones and drops some. The table has hundreds of thousands of clones, around 87% seen once. The CDR3 extends over 16 amino acids. J was trimmed by 0 bases and V by 3 bases; bases with no gene match: 6. Germline V gene sequence: CDR1 SGHNT, CDR2 YYREEE (reference sequence). The sample also formed part of further work on human thymus T cells. That work contributes: Serving as donors were healthy Finnish infants, each of whom was having open corrective surgery for congenital heart defects. Thymus tissue for the work was resected from patients undergoing corrective heart surgery. Thymic and blood repertoires seemed to favor certain V and J genes. Thymic TCR repertoires of unrelated people reportedly overlapped highly.

Specimen: thymocytes. The clonotype comes from a boy in the first two years of life with a congenital heart defect. This chain joins TRBV5-4 and TRBJ2-7; 10 bases are shared with TRBD1. In nucleotides, the CDR3 is TGTGCCAGCAGCTGCGCCGGGACAGGGGCCTCCTACGAGCAGTACTTC. It specifies CASSCAGTGASYEQYF.